This T cell receptor beta chain was captured in a study of blood T cell repertoires in COVID-19. The overall study: Both acute and convalescent COVID-19 samples were obtained from the United States, Italy and Spain. The cDNA or gDNA used as material had been derived from T cells, B-cell-depleted T cells, or PBMCs.

This CDR3 contains 15 residues. Germline assignment: CDR1 SGDLS and CDR2 YYNGEE. The V and J ends lost 3 bases and 10 bases respectively, with 20 bases between them. Authors' processing steps: Counts of nucleated cells, estimated from reference gene primer amplification, were obtained. The table came from immunoSEQ multiplex PCR; TCRdb's copy has only in-frame clones and leaves some out. Clonal size and the V and J genes are those of that table, whereas D and trimming came from the DNA. The sample consists of approximately 150,000 clones, approximately 84% of them appearing once. The sequencing input was peripheral blood. The source is a human donor with acute or convalescent COVID-19. The donor label of this sample is uncertain. The gene calls are TRBV9 and TRBJ2-4, with D perhaps matching TRBD1 (5 bases). CDR3 region: CASSETLGRAPIQYF. CDR3 nucleotide sequence: TGTGCCAGCAGCGAGACGCTGGGGCGCGCCCCGATTCAGTACTTC.